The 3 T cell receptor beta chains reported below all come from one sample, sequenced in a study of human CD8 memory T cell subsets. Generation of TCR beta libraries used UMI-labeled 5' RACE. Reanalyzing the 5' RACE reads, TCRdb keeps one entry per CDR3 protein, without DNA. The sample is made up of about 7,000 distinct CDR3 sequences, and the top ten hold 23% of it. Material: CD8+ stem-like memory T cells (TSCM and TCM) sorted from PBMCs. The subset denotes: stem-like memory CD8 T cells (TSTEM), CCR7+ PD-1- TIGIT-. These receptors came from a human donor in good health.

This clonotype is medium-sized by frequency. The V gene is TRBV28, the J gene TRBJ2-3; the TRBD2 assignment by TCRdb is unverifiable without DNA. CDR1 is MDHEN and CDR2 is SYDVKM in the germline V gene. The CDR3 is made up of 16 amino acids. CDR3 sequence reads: CASSLGAEDRTDTQYF.

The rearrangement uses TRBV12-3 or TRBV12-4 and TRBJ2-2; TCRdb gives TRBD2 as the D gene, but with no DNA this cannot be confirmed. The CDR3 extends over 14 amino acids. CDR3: CASSLGTSDGELFF.

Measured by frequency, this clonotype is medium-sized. The CDR3 region is CSARGSPLGGGNTIYF. The chain carries TRBV20-1 and TRBJ1-3; TCRdb's D gene call, TRBD1, goes unchecked for lack of DNA. This CDR3 spans 16 amino acids. CDR1 and CDR2 (germline): DFQATT, SNEGSKA (reference sequence).